What follows describes a single TCR beta chain. The antigen it recognizes is unknown. No base quality values were provided; no much bigger clone lies one nucleotide off. As encoded in the germline V gene, CDR1 is KGHSH while CDR2 is LQKENI. Taken from cysteine to phenylalanine, the CDR3 has 12 residues. Solely the CDR3 DNA is kept, with 36 bases framed from the first base. V is pared back by 3 bases and J by 4 bases, with 6 bases lying between the germline termini. This specimen comes from a study of blood T cell repertoires in COVID-19 (dated by TCRdb to 2018 to 2021). As for the study more broadly: Samples from collaborators originated in the United States, Italy and Spain and spanned both the acute and convalescent phases of COVID-19. Where available, HLA class I and class II types were taken from metadata supplied by the sample provider and were not determined by assay-based typing. Samples came from the ongoing ImmuneRACE study (first 160 participants) plus 1,254 subjects from 6 global collaborators. The sample metadata nearly always contained a de-identified subject ID, COVID-19 status, age in years and sex. The repertoires were made available in a free public database intended to serve as a resource for research on the immune response to SARS-CoV-2. The prospective study material was composed of cDNA or gDNA derived from T cells, B-cell-depleted T cells, or PBMCs. The dataset comprised deeply sampled blood TCRbeta repertoires from subjects exposed to, actively infected with, or recovered from COVID-19. Overall study results and their limits: Clinical and demographic metadata were provided uncurated, with the amount varying by source and participant.

Collaborating institutions collected whole blood in K2EDTA tubes following their own protocols. Collaborator samples were shipped for TCRbeta analysis as frozen whole blood, isolated PBMCs, or DNA extracted from either sample type. TCRbeta CDR3 regions were amplified from genomic DNA using the immunoSEQ Assay, a bias-controlled multiplex PCR. For the original study's pipeline: Nucleated cell counts per sample were estimated from amplification of reference gene primers within the assay. To quantify the absolute abundance of each unique TCRbeta CDR3 rearrangement, sequence reads were collapsed and filtered. For each sample, productive Simpson clonality was calculated as the square root of Simpson's diversity index over productive rearrangements. TCRdb limited this immuneACCESS table to in-frame rearrangements with V and J called. A share of clones is missing; checked studies link under half to unresolved V genes, and the rest is unexplained. D and trimming come from the DNA, and the V and J calls and clone size come from that table. Within this sample are 70,000 to 85,000 clones, with 86% of them counted one time only. The ten largest clones represent approximately 22% of the sample.

Sequenced material: peripheral blood. The clonotype was recovered from a woman at least 80 years old in a cohort sampled during active or convalescent COVID-19. The chain is encoded by TRBV18 joined to TRBJ2-5, with TRBD2 perhaps the D gene, on 6 matching bases. The bases are TGTGCCAGCTCACCGGGGGGAGAGACCCAGTACTTC. Translated, this is CASSPGGETQYF.